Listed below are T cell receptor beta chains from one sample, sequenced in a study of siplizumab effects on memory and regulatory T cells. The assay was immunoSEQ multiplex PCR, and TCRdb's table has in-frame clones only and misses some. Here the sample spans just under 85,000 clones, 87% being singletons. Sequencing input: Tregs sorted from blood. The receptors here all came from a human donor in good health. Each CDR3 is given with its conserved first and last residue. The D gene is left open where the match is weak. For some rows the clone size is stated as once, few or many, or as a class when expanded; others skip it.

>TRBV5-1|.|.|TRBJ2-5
TGCGCCAGCAGCCTTAGTGGGGAGACCCAAGAGACCCAGTACTTC
CASSLSGETQETQYF
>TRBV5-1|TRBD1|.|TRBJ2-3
TGCGCCAGCAGCTGGGGACAGGCCGGAGATACGCAGTATTTT
CASSWGQAGDTQYF
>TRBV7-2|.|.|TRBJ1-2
TGTGCCAGCAGCGGAGGGGCAAACTATGGCTACACCTTC
CASSGGANYGYTF
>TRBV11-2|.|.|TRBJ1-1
TGTGCCAGCAGCGACACGCCAGAGAACACTGAAGCTTTCTTT
CASSDTPENTEAFF
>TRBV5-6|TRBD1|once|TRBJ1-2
TGTGCCAGCAGCTTAACAGGGGGGAACTATGGCTACACCTTC
CASSLTGGNYGYTF
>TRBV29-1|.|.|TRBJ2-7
TGCAGCGTCGGGTCCTCCTACGAGCAGTACTTC
CSVGSSYEQYF
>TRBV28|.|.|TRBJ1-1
TGTGCCAGCAACGGGAACACTGAAGCTATCTTT
CASNGNTEAIF
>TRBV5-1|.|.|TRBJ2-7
TGCGCCAGCAGCCCTGGGACGGGAGCCGAGCAGTACTTC
CASSPGTGAEQYF
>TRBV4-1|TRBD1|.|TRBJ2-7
TGCGCCAGCAGCCAAGGGACAGGGTTATCCTACGAGCAGTACTTC
CASSQGTGLSYEQYF
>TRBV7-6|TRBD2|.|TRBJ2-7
TGTGCCAGCAGCCCCCACTCATACGTCTCTAGCGGGGTCTACGAGCAGTACTTC
CASSPHSYVSSGVYEQYF
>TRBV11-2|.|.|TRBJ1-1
TGTGCCAGCAGCTTAGCCTGGATCTCTCGAGGGGGAATGAACACTGAAGCTTTCTTT
CASSLAWISRGGMNTEAFF
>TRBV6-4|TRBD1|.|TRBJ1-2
TGTGTCAGCAGGGAGACGGGGACAGGGGTCGAGGGCTACACCTTC
CVSRETGTGVEGYTF
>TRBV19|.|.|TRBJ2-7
TGTGCCAGTAGTACGCGGTGGGGGGCCTACGAGCAGTACTTC
CASSTRWGAYEQYF
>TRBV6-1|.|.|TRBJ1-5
TGTGCCAGCAGTGAAGTGGAGGGGGGTCGTCAGCCCCAGCATTTT
CASSEVEGGRQPQHF
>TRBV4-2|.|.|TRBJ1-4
TGTGCCAGCAGCCAAGCTCAGGGAGACCTTAATGAAAAACTGTTTTTT
CASSQAQGDLNEKLFF
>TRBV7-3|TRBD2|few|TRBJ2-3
TGTGCCAGCAGCTCCTTAGCGGGAGCCGATGTTCGGTATTTT
CASSSLAGADVRYF
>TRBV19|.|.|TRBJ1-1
TGTGCCAGTAGTATGGGGGCTGAAGCTTTCTTT
CASSMGAEAFF
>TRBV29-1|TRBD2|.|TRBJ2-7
TGCAGCGGGGAAGTGGGGGAGGGAGAGCAGTACTTC
CSGEVGEGEQYF
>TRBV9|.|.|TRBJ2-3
TGTGCCAGCAGCCCAGACTCCACAGATACGCAGTATTTT
CASSPDSTDTQYF
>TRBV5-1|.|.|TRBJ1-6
TGCGCCAGCAGTTTGCACGACGGGCCCCTCCACTTT
CASSLHDGPLHF
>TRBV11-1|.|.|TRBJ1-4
TGTGCCAGCAGCCCAAGCGGGAACAGCCGAAAACTGTTTTTT
CASSPSGNSRKLFF
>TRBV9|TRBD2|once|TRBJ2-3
TGTGCCAGCAGCGCTTTCTCGGGACTACTTACAGATACGCAGTATTTT
CASSAFSGLLTDTQYF
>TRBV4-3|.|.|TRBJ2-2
TGCGCCAGCAGCCAAGATTTCGGGGTTCGAACCGGGGAGCTGTTTTTT
CASSQDFGVRTGELFF
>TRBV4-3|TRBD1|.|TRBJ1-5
TGCGCCAGCAGCCTCTATTCGTGGACAGGGGTCGATCAGCCCCAGCATTTT
CASSLYSWTGVDQPQHF
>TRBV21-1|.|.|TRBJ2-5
TGTGCCAGCAGCAAAGTTCACAGGGCAGTGGAAGAGACCCAGTACTTC
CASSKVHRAVEETQYF
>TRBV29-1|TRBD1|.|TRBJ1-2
TGCAGCGGACAGGGGCTAAACTATGGCTACACCTTC
CSGQGLNYGYTF
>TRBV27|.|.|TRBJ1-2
TGTGCCAGCAGTTTATCGGAAAGGATCTATGGCTACACCTTC
CASSLSERIYGYTF
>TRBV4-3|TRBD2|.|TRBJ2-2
TGCGCCAGCAGCCCCGTCGGACTAGCGGGGATCGGGGAGCTGTTTTTT
CASSPVGLAGIGELFF
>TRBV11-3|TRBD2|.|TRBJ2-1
TGTGCCAGCAGCTTAGTTGGCGGGGGGGCCCGGGATGAGCAGTTCTTC
CASSLVGGGARDEQFF
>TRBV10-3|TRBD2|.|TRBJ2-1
TGTGCCATCAGTGAGTCGTTAAGCGGGGGGCAATACAATGAGCAGTTCTTC
CAISESLSGGQYNEQFF
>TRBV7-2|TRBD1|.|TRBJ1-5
TGTGCCAGCAGCCCGTCGGGACAGGGGGCATATCAGCCCCAGCATTTT
CASSPSGQGAYQPQHF
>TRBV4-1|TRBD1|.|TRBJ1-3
TGCGCCAGCAGCCAAGGGACAGGGGGAAACACCATATATTTT
CASSQGTGGNTIYF
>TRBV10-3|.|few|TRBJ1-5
TGTGCCATCAGTGAGGGGTTGGGGCCCCAGCATTTT
CAISEGLGPQHF
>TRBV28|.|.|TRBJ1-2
TGTGCCAGCAGTTCCTCCGGGGGGGGACGGACCTATGGCTACACCTTC
CASSSSGGGRTYGYTF
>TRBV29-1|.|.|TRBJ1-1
TGCAGCGTTGTCGTCGCAGGGATGGTCTCTGAAGCTTTCTTT
CSVVVAGMVSEAFF
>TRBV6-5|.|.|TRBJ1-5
TGTGCCAGCAGTTCGGGGTCCCGGGTTGGACAGCCCCAGCATTTT
CASSSGSRVGQPQHF
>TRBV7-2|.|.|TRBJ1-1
TGTGCCAGCAGCTTAGCGGGGGCGAACACTGAAGCTTTCTTT
CASSLAGANTEAFF
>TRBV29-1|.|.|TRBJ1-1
TGCAGCGTTTGCAGGGGTGAGACTGAAGCTTTCTTT
CSVCRGETEAFF